Here is one TCR beta chain with its context. Antigen specificity is unknown. This sample was included in a study of shared clonotypes between healthy human individuals. Using about 0.2 ug DNA, some 30,000 T cell genomes, the sorted-subset replicate PCRs were run. Only in-frame clones appear in the TCRdb table, and some are missing; sequencing was by immunoSEQ multiplex PCR. This sample has approximately 980,000 clones, with around 80% found just once. General study points: Sharing across a few donors was seen in 4% to 5.5% of naive CD4 clonotypes. The sole specimen, blood, was sampled, and tissue repertoires likely differ.

The sample taken for sequencing was memory CD4+ T cells sorted from blood. The subset denotes: CD45RA-negative fraction. This TCR was sampled from a man aged 18 to 30 in good health.

CDR3 DNA: TGTGCCAGCAGTGAAGTTAGAGGGGGCGACACCGGGGAGCTGTTTTTT. Encoded protein: CASSEVRGGDTGELFF. This chain joins TRBV6-1 and TRBJ2-2, with 7 bases matching TRBD1. V gave up 1 base and J gave up 3 bases; unmatched junction bases: 5. The CDR3 runs 16 residues. Germline values: CDR1 MNHNS, CDR2 SASEGT.